Given below is one TCR beta chain in context. Its matching antigen is unknown. These data come from a study of T cells in Graves' hyperthyroidism and ophthalmopathy. Amplification of TCR beta CDR3 regions was performed using RNA transcripts as template. First-round RT-PCR targeting the TCR CDR3 was performed with the HTBI primer set. TCRdb re-analysed the multiplex PCR reads in MiXCR, keeping a single row per CDR3 protein. The sample yields under 300,000 distinct CDR3 sequences, around 15% seen once. Study results and caveats: In the blood, most expanded thyroid clonotypes above 0.001 appeared as well.

Input material: blood. This sequence was found in a woman aged 45-65 years with Graves' hyperthyroidism that later progressed to Graves' ophthalmopathy.

CDR3: CASNRDGILYGYTF. The CDR3 coding sequence is TGTGCCAGCAATCGGGACGGAATACTCTATGGCTACACCTTC. The V gene is TRBV6-1, the J gene TRBJ1-2; possible D gene TRBD1, 5 bases. V shed 7 bases and J shed 4 bases, with 16 bases lying between them. Germline V gene lookup returns CDR1 MNHNS and CDR2 SASEGT. The CDR3 is made up of 14 amino acids.